The clone carrying this TCR beta chain was seen only a few times. Its antigen is still unknown. The CDR3 is made up of 15 amino acids. V was trimmed by 0 bases and J by 1 base, leaving 9 bases between them. In germline, CDR1 is MNHEY, CDR2 SVGEGT. This entry belongs to a study of T cell responses to AZD1222 COVID-19 vaccine. General observations from the study: Mostly white British, mostly female donors; authors suggested clonal diversity may be underestimated. Recipients of AZD1222 seropositive at baseline numbered only 5 or 6.

The table came from immunoSEQ multiplex PCR; TCRdb's copy has only in-frame clones and leaves some out. The table records 100,000 to 120,000 clones, about nine tenths of them present only once. This chain links TRBV6-2 or TRBV6-3 with TRBJ1-1; no reliable D call. Sequenced material: peripheral blood, taken on day 0 of MenACWY control vaccination. This TCR was recovered from an adult in good health. The CDR3 nucleotides are TGTGCCAGCAGTTACTCGTTCCAGACGAACACTGAAGCTTTCTTT. Translation gives CASSYSFQTNTEAFF.